What follows are 9 T cell receptor beta chains derived from one specimen sequenced in a study of cytomegalovirus exposure and HLA in healthy donors. PCR employed 60 Vbeta and 13 Jbeta primers. Sequenced by immunoSEQ multiplex PCR; TCRdb stores in-frame clones only, minus some. The sample holds 95,000 to 110,000 clones, around three quarters seen once. The specimen sequenced was PBMCs. The receptors were sampled from a man under 40 in good health and CMV-seronegative.

The chain uses TRBV13 and TRBJ2-3; the match to TRBD2 covers 12 bases. The germline gives CDR1 PRHDT, CDR2 FYEKMQ (reference sequence). The CDR3 extends over 16 amino acids. J was trimmed by 1 base and V by 3 bases; bases with no gene match: 2. CDR3 in DNA: TGTGCCAGCAGCTTTAGGACTAGCGGGGGCACAGATACGCAGTATTTT. Translated, it gives CASSFRTSGGTDTQYF.

V and J are TRBV4-1 and TRBJ2-7, with 7 bases that match TRBD2. This CDR3 is 16 amino acids long. V was pared by 0 bases and J by 2 bases, with 7 bases of the junction left unmatched. Per germline, CDR1 MGHRA and CDR2 YSYEKL. CDR3 nucleotides: TGCGCCAGCAGCCAAGATATGGGGACTACAGCCTACGAGCAGTACTTC. Translated, it gives CASSQDMGTTAYEQYF.

This clone was counted only a few times. The chain has TRBV4-1 and TRBJ2-3; TRBD2 matches 8 bases. The CDR3 runs 17 residues. The germline CDR1 and CDR2 sequences are MGHRA and YSYEKL. V was pared by 4 bases and J by 4 bases, with 13 bases of the junction left unmatched. The CDR3 DNA is TGCGCCAGCAGCCGACAGTGGTTCCGGGAGGGTCCAGATACGCAGTATTTT. This gives the protein CASSRQWFREGPDTQYF.

The rearrangement links TRBV2 to TRBJ2-3; TRBD2 matches 13 bases. This CDR3 has 15 amino acids. The germline CDR1 and CDR2 sequences are SNHLY and FYNNEI. V lost 8 bases, J lost 5 bases, and 7 bases stayed unmatched. CDR3 protein: CASWGTSGDLDTQYF. CDR3 DNA sequence: TGTGCCAGCTGGGGGACTAGCGGGGACCTAGATACGCAGTATTTT.

The chain has TRBV30 and TRBJ1-1; TRBD1 matches at 10 bases. Per the germline V gene, CDR1 is GTSNPN and CDR2 is SVGIG (reference sequence). This CDR3 is 13 amino acids long. Trimming at V came to 0 bases and at J to 11 bases, leaving 6 bases not matched to a gene. CDR3 DNA sequence: TGTGCCTGGAGTGTATACGGGACAGGGGATGCTTTCTTT. As protein: CAWSVYGTGDAFF.

The rearrangement uses TRBV6-5 and TRBJ2-7; TRBD1 matches 12 bases. This CDR3 region has 16 residues. V shed 0 bases and J 3 bases; nucleotides not matched to a gene: 3. The germline gives CDR1 MNHEY, CDR2 SVGAGI. The CDR3 nucleotides are TGTGCCAGCAGTTACTCGAGGGACAGGGGGCTCTACGAGCAGTACTTC. The encoded protein is CASSYSRDRGLYEQYF.

A few counts support this clone. The V call is TRBV11-3, the J call TRBJ2-3; 11 bases agree with TRBD2. Germline V gene data show CDR1 as SGHNT and CDR2 as YENEEA. The ends lost 1 base at V and 2 bases at J; junction bases unmatched: 2. CDR3 length: 16 residues. The CDR3 coding sequence is TGTGCCAGCAGCTTAGGACTAGCGGGGAACACAGATACGCAGTATTTT. It codes for CASSLGLAGNTDTQYF.

The chain uses TRBV28 and TRBJ1-1, with 10 bases matching TRBD1. Losses at the gene ends were 5 bases for V and 2 bases for J; bases not matched to a gene: 5. Germline values: CDR1 MDHEN, CDR2 SYDVKM. This CDR3 has 15 residues. CDR3 residues: CASSTRTGGNTEAFF. For the CDR3, the DNA is TGTGCCAGCAGTACTCGGACAGGGGGTAACACTGAAGCTTTCTTT.

CDR3 DNA: TGTGCCTGGAGTGTACGCCAGGGAAAGCCTAATGAAAAACTGTTTTTT. This codes for CAWSVRQGKPNEKLFF. J is TRBJ1-4 and V is TRBV30; a possible D gene is TRBD1 (5 bases). This CDR3 has 16 residues. The ends were cut back, 0 bases at V and 3 bases at J, with 14 bases in the middle. Looked up from germline, CDR1 is GTSNPN and CDR2 is SVGIG (reference sequence). The full variable domain, with the rest looked up from reference TRBV30 and TRBJ1-4, is SQTIHQWPATLVQPVGSPLSLECTVEGTSNPNLYWYRQAAGRGLQLLFYSVGIGQISSEVPQNLSASRPQDRQFILSSKKLLLSDSGFYLCAWSVRQGKPNEKLFFGSGTQLSVL.